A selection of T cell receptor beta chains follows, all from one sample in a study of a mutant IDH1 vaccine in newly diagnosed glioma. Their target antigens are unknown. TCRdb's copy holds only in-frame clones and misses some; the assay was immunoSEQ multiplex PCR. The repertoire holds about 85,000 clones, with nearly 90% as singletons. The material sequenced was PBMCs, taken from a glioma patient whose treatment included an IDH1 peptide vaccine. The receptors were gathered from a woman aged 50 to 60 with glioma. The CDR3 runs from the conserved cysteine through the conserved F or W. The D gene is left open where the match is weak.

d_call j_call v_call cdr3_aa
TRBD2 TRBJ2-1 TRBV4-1 CASSQIGGRVEQFF
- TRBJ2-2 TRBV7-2 CASSLRHWSTGELFF
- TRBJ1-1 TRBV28 CASSIPQGMNTEAFF
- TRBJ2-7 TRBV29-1 CSVEERGGNSYEQYF
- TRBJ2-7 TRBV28 CASSLTQANREQYF
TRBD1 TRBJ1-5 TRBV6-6 CASTLQGAGQPQHF
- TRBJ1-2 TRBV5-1 CASSLTGSELNYGYTF
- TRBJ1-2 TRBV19 CASTPVGYGYTF
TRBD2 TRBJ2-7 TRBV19 CASSSNSGRAKRDEQYF
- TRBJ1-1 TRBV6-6 CASRSRPNTEAFF
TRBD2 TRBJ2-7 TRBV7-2 CASSPPQGLAGAYEQYF
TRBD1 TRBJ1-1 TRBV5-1 CASSLSPGQYTEAFF
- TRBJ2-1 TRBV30 CAWSVRPGDEQFF
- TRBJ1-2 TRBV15 CATSRDGRIANYGYTF
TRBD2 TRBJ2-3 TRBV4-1 CASSQDPSGRAGNTQYF
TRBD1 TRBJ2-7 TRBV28 CASSLWTGAYSYEQYF
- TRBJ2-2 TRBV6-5 CATVRIPGGELFF
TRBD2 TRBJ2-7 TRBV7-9 CASSSSGRAPYEQYF
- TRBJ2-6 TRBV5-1 CASSRQSPSGANVLTF
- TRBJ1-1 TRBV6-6 CASTERTGIATEAFF
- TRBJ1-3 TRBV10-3 CAISENPISGNTIYF
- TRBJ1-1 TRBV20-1 CSAHQGTEAFF
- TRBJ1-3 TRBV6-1 CASSLAGTGNTIYF
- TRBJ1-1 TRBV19 CASSNRANTEAFF
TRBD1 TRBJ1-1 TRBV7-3 CASSSTGGMNTEAFF
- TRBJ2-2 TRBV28 CASSPIEWENTGELFF
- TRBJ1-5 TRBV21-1 CASSISTGRGQPQHF
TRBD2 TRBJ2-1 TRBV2 CASRGWLAGTGQFF
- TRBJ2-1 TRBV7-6 CYTRDYSSNEQFF
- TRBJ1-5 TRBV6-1 CASSEDSGWSNQPQHF
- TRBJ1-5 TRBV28 CASSSRAFYSNQPQHF
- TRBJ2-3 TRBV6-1 CASSLVTDTQYF
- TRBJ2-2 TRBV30 CAWSVTSSPNTGELFF
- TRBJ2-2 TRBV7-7 CASSSNTGELFF
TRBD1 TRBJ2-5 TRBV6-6 CASSVRTGGLETQYF
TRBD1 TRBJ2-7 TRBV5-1 CASTRTGGGNEQYF
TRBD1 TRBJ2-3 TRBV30 CAWTRGPTDTQYF
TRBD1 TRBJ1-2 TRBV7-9 CASSFRTGGVGYTF
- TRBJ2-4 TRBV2 CASSDYTLAKNIQYF
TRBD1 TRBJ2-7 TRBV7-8 CASSYLQGSSYEQYF
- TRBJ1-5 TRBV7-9 CASSLMNQPQHF
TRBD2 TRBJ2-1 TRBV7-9 CASSLGLAGNDEQFF
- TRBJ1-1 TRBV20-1 CSARDRETAFF
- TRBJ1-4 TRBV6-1 CASSDETTNEKLFF
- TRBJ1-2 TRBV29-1 CSVVTAGNAGYGYTF
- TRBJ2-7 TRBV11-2 CASSEGTRSGPYEQYF
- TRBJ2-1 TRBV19 CASSLTRLYAQFF
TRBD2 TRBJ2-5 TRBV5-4 CASSLRREGGQETQYF
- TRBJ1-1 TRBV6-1 CASRAGFEVAEAFF